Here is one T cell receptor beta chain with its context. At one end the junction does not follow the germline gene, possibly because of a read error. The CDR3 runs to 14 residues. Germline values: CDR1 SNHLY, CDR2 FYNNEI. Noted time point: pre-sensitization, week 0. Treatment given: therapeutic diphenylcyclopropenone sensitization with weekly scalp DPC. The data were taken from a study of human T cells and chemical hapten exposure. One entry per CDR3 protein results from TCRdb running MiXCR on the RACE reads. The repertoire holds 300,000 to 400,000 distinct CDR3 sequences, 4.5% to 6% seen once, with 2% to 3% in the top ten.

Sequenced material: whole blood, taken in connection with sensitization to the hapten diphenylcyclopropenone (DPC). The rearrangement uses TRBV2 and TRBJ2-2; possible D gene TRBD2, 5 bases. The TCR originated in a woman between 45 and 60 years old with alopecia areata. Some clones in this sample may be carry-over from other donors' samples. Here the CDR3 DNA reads TGTGTCAGCGCGGGTCTTCGGAACACCGGGGAGCTGTTTTTT. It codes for CVSAGLRNTGELFF. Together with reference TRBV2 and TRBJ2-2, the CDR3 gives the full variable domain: EPEVTQTPSHQVTQMGQEVILRCVPISNHLYFYWYRQILGQKVEFLVSFYNNEISEKSEIFDDQFSVERPDGSNFTLKIRSTKLEDSAMYFCVSAGLRNTGELFFGEGSRLTVL.